The clone carrying this T cell receptor beta chain was detected many times. These data are taken from a study of blood T cell repertoires in COVID-19. V trimming: 7 bases; J trimming: 5 bases; junction bases outside the gene matches: 8. The CDR3 has 14 amino acids. Germline values: CDR1 MNHEY, CDR2 SVGAGI. Profiled with immunoSEQ multiplex PCR; TCRdb holds only in-frame clones, not every one. The data contain about 250,000 clones, 80% to 85% of them seen just once; the ten biggest clones take up about 4.4%. Sequenced: peripheral blood. The sequence came from a man in his fifties or sixties with active or convalescent COVID-19. This chain uses TRBV6-5 with TRBJ1-5; the match to TRBD1 covers 7 bases. The CDR3 here is CASTFGTDHQPQHF. The CDR3 DNA reads TGTGCCAGCACGTTTGGGACAGACCATCAGCCCCAGCATTTT.